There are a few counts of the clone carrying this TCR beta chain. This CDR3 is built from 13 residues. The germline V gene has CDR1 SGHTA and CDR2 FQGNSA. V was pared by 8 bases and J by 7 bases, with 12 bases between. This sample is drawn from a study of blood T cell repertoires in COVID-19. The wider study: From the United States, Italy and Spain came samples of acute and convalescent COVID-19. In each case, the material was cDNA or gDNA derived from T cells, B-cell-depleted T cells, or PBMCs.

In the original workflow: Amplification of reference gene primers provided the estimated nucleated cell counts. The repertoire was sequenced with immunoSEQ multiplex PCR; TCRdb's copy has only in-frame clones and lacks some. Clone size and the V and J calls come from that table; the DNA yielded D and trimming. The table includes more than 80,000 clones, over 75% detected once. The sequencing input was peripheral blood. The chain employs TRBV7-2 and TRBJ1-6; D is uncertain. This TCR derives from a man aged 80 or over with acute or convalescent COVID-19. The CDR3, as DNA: TGTGCCAGCCGTTTAGGGCGGAATTCACCCCTCCACTTT. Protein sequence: CASRLGRNSPLHF. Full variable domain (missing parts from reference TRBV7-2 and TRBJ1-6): GAGVSQSPSNKVTEKGKDVELRCDPISGHTALYWYRQSLGQGLEFLIYFQGNSAPDKSGLPSDRFSAERTGGSVSTLTIQRTQQEDSAVYLCASRLGRNSPLHFGNGTRLTVT.